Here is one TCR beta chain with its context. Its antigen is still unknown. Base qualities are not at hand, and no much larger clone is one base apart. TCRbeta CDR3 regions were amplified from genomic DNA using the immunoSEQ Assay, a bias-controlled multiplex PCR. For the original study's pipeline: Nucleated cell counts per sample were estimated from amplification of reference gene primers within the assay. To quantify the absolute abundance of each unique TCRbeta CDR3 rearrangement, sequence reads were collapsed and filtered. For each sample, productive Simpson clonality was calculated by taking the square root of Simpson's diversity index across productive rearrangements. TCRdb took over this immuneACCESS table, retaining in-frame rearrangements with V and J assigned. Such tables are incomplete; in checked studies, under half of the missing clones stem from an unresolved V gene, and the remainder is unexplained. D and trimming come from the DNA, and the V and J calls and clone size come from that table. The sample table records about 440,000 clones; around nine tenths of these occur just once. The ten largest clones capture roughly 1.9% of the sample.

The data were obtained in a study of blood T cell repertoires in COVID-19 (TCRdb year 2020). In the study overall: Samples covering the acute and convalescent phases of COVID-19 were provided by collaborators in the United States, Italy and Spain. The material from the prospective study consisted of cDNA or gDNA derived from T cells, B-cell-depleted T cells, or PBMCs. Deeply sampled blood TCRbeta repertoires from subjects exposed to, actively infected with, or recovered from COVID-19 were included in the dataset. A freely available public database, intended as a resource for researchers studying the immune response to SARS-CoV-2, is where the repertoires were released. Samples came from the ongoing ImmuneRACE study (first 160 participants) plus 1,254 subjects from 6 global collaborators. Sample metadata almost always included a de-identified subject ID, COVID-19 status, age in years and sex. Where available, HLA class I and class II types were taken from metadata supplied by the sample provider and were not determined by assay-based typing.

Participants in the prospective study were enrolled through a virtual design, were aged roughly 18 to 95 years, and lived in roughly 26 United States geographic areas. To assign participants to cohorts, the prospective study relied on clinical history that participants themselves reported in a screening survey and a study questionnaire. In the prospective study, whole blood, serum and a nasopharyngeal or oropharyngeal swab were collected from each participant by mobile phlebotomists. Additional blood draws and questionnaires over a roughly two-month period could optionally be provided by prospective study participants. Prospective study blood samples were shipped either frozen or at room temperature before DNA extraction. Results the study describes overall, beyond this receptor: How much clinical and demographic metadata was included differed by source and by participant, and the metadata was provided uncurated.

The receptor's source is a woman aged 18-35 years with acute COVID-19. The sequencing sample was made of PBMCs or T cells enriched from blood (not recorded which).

The DNA is as follows: TGTGCCAGCAGTCGACCGGGACAGGGGATCTACGAGCAGTACTTC. Its protein product is CASSRPGQGIYEQYF. The chain joins TRBV6-2 or TRBV6-3 to TRBJ2-7, with TRBD1 matching 10 junction bases. From cysteine to phenylalanine, the CDR3 is 15 amino acids long. Only the CDR3 part of the read is kept: 45 bases, read in frame from the first base. As encoded in the germline V gene, CDR1 is MNHEY while CDR2 is SVGEGT. Here V drops 5 bases and J drops 3 bases, and the junction holds 7 bases not matched to any gene.